This T cell receptor beta chain comes out of a study of CD8 T cells in Susac syndrome. Study observations and caveats: The authors acknowledged that the study's TCR sequencing and HLA analysis involved relatively few individuals.

The authors reverse transcribed roughly 0.5 to 1 ug RNA with random hexamers. Amplification of the TCR beta CDR3 was carried out by immunoSEQ multiplex PCR, which spanned a total of 54 Vbeta and 13 Jbeta segments. TCRdb independently ran MiXCR on the immunoSEQ multiplex PCR reads; one entry per CDR3 protein. The sample has around 120,000 distinct CDR3 sequences, roughly 93% seen once; the top ten hold about 0.087%. Of note for this clonotype: Its antigen is as yet unknown.

The sample comprised CD4+ T cells from PBMCs. The receptor was derived from a human donor with multiple sclerosis.

The CDR3 loop reads CASSVQGAGGELFF. The CDR3, as DNA: TGTGCCAGCAGCGTACAGGGGGCAGGCGGGGAGCTGTTTTTT. This chain joins TRBV5-4 and TRBJ2-2; 9 nucleotides line up with TRBD1. Germline CDR1 SGHNT, CDR2 YYREEE (reference sequence). There are 14 residues in the CDR3. With 4 bases clipped from V and 7 bases from J, the junction kept 5 bases outside the gene matches.